These T cell receptor beta chains were read from a single sample in a study of shared clonotypes between healthy human individuals. Here immunoSEQ multiplex PCR was the method, and the copy in TCRdb shows in-frame clones only, minus some. Among about 1.9 million clones listed, 93% were seen once. The sequenced sample consisted of naive CD8+ T cells from PBMCs. The origin of the receptors is a man aged 18 to 29 in good health. Some clones in this sample may be carry-over from other donors' samples. Each CDR3 is given with its conserved first and last residue. D genes are given only for firm matches. Clone size is shown for a subset of rows, as once, few, many or a class of expanded clone.

d_call,v_call,j_call,clone_size,cdr3_nt,cdr3_aa
.,TRBV9,TRBJ1-2,.,TGTGCCAGCAGCGTAGGAGGGCCCTATGGCTACACCTTC,CASSVGGPYGYTF
.,TRBV5-1,TRBJ1-5,.,TGCGCCAACAGCTTCTGGCAGCCGGGGGACAATCAGCCCCAGCATTTT,CANSFWQPGDNQPQHF
.,TRBV9,TRBJ2-7,.,TGTGCCAGCAGCGTAGATCAGGTCACTGGTGGGGACGAGCAGTACTTC,CASSVDQVTGGDEQYF
TRBD2,TRBV19,TRBJ2-1,.,TGTGCCAGTAGTACCGTAGCGGGAGCGGGCAATGAGCAGTTCTTC,CASSTVAGAGNEQFF
.,TRBV9,TRBJ2-1,.,TGTGCCAGCGGGAGGAGCACCTACAATGAGCAGTTCTTC,CASGRSTYNEQFF
TRBD1,TRBV7-8,TRBJ2-7,.,TGTGCCAGCAGCCCCATAGGGACAGGGACCTACGAGCAGTACTTC,CASSPIGTGTYEQYF
.,TRBV11-3,TRBJ2-7,.,TGTGCCAGCAGCTCCGGGACTCTCTACGAGCAGTACTTC,CASSSGTLYEQYF
.,TRBV4-3,TRBJ2-1,.,TGCGCCAGCAGCCAAGATACGGGCGATGAGCAGTTCTTC,CASSQDTGDEQFF
.,TRBV19,TRBJ2-7,.,TGTGCCAGTAGTGGGGCGACCCACGAGCAGTACTTC,CASSGATHEQYF
TRBD2,TRBV13,TRBJ2-5,.,TGTGCCAGCAGCTCGGGGACTAGCGGGACCCAAGAGACCCAGTACTTC,CASSSGTSGTQETQYF
TRBD2,TRBV11-1,TRBJ2-1,.,TGTGCCAGCAGCTTACCGGGGACTAGCCGAAAGCCCAATGAGCAGTTCTTC,CASSLPGTSRKPNEQFF
.,TRBV19,TRBJ2-7,.,TGTGCCAGTAGTCCCCGGGGCGCCCCACCCTACGAGCAGTACTTC,CASSPRGAPPYEQYF
.,TRBV13,TRBJ2-7,.,TGTGCCAGCAGCCCCCGTAACTACGAGCAGTACTTC,CASSPRNYEQYF
.,TRBV7-3,TRBJ2-3,.,TGTGCCAGCAGCTCCCTCGGGGCAGATACGCAGTATTTT,CASSSLGADTQYF
.,TRBV7-2,TRBJ1-1,.,TGTGCCAGCAGCTTAGTAGTTACAGGAATGAACACTGAAGCTTTCTTT,CASSLVVTGMNTEAFF
.,TRBV10-1,TRBJ2-5,.,TGCGCCAGCAGTGTGCAAGAGACCCAGTACTTC,CASSVQETQYF
.,TRBV5-6,TRBJ2-7,once,TGTGCCAGCAGCTTGCCAGGGGTGGCCTACGAGCAGTACTTC,CASSLPGVAYEQYF
TRBD1,TRBV27,TRBJ2-7,.,TGTGCCAGCAGCCCGGGACAGGGGATCTTCTACGAGCAGTACTTC,CASSPGQGIFYEQYF
TRBD2,TRBV27,TRBJ2-3,.,TGTGCCAGCAGTTTATTCCCTAGCGGGGATTACACAGATACGCAGTATTTT,CASSLFPSGDYTDTQYF
.,TRBV2,TRBJ2-1,.,TGTGCCAGCAGCCCCGGGACTGACGTCAATGAGCAGTTCTTC,CASSPGTDVNEQFF